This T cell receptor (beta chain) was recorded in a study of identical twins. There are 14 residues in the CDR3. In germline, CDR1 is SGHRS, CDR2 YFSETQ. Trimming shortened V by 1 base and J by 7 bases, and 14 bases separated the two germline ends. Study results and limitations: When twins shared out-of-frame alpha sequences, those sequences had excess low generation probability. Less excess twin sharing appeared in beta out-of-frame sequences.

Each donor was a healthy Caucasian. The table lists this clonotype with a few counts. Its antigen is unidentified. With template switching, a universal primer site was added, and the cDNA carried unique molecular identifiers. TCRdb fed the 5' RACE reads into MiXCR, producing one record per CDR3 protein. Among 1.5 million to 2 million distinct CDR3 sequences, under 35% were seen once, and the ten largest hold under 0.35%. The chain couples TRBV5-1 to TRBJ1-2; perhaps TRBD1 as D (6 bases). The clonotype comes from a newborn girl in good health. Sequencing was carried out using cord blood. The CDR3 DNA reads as TGCGCCAGCAGCTTGAACCTACAGGGAGGTGGCTACACCTTC. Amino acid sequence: CASSLNLQGGGYTF. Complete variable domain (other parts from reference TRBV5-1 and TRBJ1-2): KAGVTQTPRYLIKTRGQQVTLSCSPISGHRSVSWYQQTPGQGLQFLFEYFSETQRNKGNFPGRFSGRQFSNSRSEMNVSTLELGDSALYLCASSLNLQGGGYTFGSGTRLTVV.